This T cell receptor beta chain was found in a study of molecular identifiers for immune sequencing clone quantification (dated by TCRdb to between 2017 and 2018). Background on the whole study: For a replicate experiment, the RNA from either 20,000 or 100,000 naive CD8 T cells was divided into five aliquots, and four of those aliquots went on to sequencing. CD8 T cells were used in a methods study to benchmark molecular-identifier clustering-based TCR repertoire sequencing (MIDCIRS) and TCR RNA copy counting.

Overall study outcomes, separate from this receptor: The sizes of highly expanded clones could end up underestimated when identical TCR molecules share a barcode. Without barcode sub-clustering, chimeric consensus sequences inflated TCR diversity; chimeras reached as high as 47%. In CMV-specific effector cells, clones with more than 20 RNA copies accounted for over 99% of molecules, whereas in naive cells such clones accounted for under 1%. Modeling indicated about three TCR RNA copies recovered per cell, compared with about ten by digital PCR, which implies a capture efficiency of around 30%. Spiked-in Jurkat TCR RNA equal to a single cell's worth was reported to be detectable even within 1,100,000 naive CD8 T cells. Spiked-in Jurkat TCR RNA (about ten copies' worth), which is not part of the donor repertoire, was contained in the naive libraries.

Note on this clonotype: What antigen it recognizes has not been identified. No much larger clonotype is one base removed from it; base qualities were not supplied.

Including the terminal cysteine and phenylalanine, the CDR3 comprises 15 residues. Only CDR3 DNA is held: 45 bases, read in frame from base 1. The junction carries 10 bases between V and J, which are trimmed by 1 base and 3 bases respectively. CDR1 MNHEY and CDR2 SVGEGT were looked up in the germline V gene. Library generation was performed with PCR. The sequencer listed for this sample is Illumina HiSeq 4000. Bulk TCR libraries were generated as previously described, with the TCR primers listed in Table S5 used. Purification of total RNA was performed with the Qiagen AllPrep DNA/RNA kit. Before any analysis, reads coming from multiple sequencing runs of the same library were combined into one pool. The original pipeline was this. Reads were retained only if an exact TCR constant sequence was present, and the retained reads were trimmed to 150 nt and grouped according to their 12-nt molecular barcodes. Reads in each barcode group were sub-clustered using a 15% Levenshtein threshold, and a quality-weighted consensus sequence was built for each RNA molecule. Non-functional sequences were filtered out, along with any lower-count sequence sitting one edit away from another sequence. Barcode sub-clusters with fewer than 20% of the maximum read count were removed, based on fitting two negative binomial distributions. TCRdb handled the public reads itself, with Q25 trimming in fastp and clone calling in MiXCR, and kept productive beta chains. Under each unique CDR3 protein, matching rows form one entry showing the most common genes and DNA. The V and J calls, along with clone size, are taken from TCRdb and not from the paper's own processing. Counted in this sample were tens of thousands of distinct CDR3 sequences; around 17% of them appeared once. The ten largest clonotypes hold around 1.6% of the sample.

Naive CD8 T cell libraries were made from about 20,000 to 1,000,000 sorted cells using 10%, 30% or 50% of purified RNA. Naive CD8 T cells, defined as CD8+CD4-CCR7+CD45RA+, were FACS-sorted into RLT Plus buffer on a BD FACSAria II. To test detection sensitivity, Jurkat RNA equal to approximately ten TCR copies was added to samples of about 18,000-1,100,000 naive CD8 T cells. CD8 T cells were enriched with RosetteSep CD8+ T Cell Enrichment Cocktail and Ficoll-Paque, followed by ACK red cell lysis. The TCR was taken from a human donor in good health. Some libraries in this study had Jurkat cell RNA spiked in. The sequenced sample consisted of naive CD8+ T cells from blood, with Jurkat cell RNA spiked in. Sample cell subset or site, as interpreted from the label and publication: FACS-sorted CD8+CD4-CCR7+CD45RA+ naive T cells. The sequence joins TRBV6-2 or TRBV6-3 to TRBJ2-1, with TRBD2 perhaps the D gene, on 6 matching bases. CDR3 region: CASSYYTSYYNEQFF. The nucleotide sequence reads as follows: TGTGCCAGCAGTTACTACACTAGCTACTACAATGAGCAGTTCTTC.